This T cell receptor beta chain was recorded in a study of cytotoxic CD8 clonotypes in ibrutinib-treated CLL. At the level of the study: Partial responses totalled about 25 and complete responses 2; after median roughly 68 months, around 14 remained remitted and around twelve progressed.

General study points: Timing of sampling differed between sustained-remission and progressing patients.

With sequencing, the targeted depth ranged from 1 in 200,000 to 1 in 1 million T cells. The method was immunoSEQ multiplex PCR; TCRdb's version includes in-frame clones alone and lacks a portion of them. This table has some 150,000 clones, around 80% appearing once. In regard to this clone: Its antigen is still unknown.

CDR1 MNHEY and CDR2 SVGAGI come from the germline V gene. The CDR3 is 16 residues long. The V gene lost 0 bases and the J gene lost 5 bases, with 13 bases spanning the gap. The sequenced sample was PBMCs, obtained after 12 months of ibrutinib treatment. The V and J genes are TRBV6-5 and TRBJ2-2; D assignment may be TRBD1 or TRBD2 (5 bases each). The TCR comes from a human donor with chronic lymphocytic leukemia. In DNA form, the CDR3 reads TGTGCCAGCAGTTACTCGCCCGGGGCTGGGACCGGGGAGCTGTTTTTT. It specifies CASSYSPGAGTGELFF.